One and the same sample provided the 27 T cell receptor beta chains below, sequenced in a study of blood T cell repertoires in COVID-19. Profiling relied on immunoSEQ multiplex PCR, and the TCRdb table lists in-frame clones only, not all of them. This sample carries fewer than 400,000 clones, around 87% of them seen once, and the ten largest clones take less than 3.5%. The sample consisted of peripheral blood. All receptors come from a human donor in a cohort sampled during active COVID-19.

J is TRBJ1-2 and V is TRBV5-1, with a possible D match to TRBD1 (6 bases). Germline V gene sequence: CDR1 SGHRS, CDR2 YFSETQ. This CDR3 has 14 residues. The V gene lost 7 bases and the J gene lost 4 bases, with 17 bases spanning the gap. CDR3 DNA sequence: TGCGCCAGCCGTGGACAGAGTTCCACCTATGGCTACACCTTC. Translated, it gives CASRGQSSTYGYTF.

V is TRBV27 and J is TRBJ1-2; D unresolved. The CDR3 is 13 amino acids. V lost 4 bases and J 2 bases, leaving 8 bases between the germline ends. CDR1 MNHEY and CDR2 SMNVEV come from the germline V gene (reference sequence). In DNA form, the CDR3 reads TGTGCCAGCAGTTGGAGCTCAAACTATGGCTACACCTTC. As protein: CASSWSSNYGYTF.

This clone was detected only once. The genes are TRBV30 and TRBJ2-1; TRBD2 aligns across 13 bases. Trimming cost V 1 base and J 5 bases; bases outside gene matches: 2. Germline loops: CDR1 GTSNPN, CDR2 SVGIG (reference sequence). The CDR3 contains 15 residues. CDR3 protein: CAWSGLAGGNNEQFF. CDR3 DNA sequence: TGTGCCTGGAGTGGACTAGCGGGAGGTAACAATGAGCAGTTCTTC.

The V gene is TRBV15, the J gene TRBJ1-5; D unclear. The V end was cut by 2 bases, the J end by 0 bases, with 5 bases between. Germline values: CDR1 LNHNV, CDR2 YYDKDF (reference sequence). This CDR3 comprises 14 residues. CDR3 in DNA: TGTGCCACCAGCAGATTCAGTAGCAATCAGCCCCAGCATTTT. Protein product: CATSRFSSNQPQHF.

The gene calls are TRBV11-2 and TRBJ2-7; TRBD1 agrees at 7 bases. The CDR3 sequence is 15 residues long. The germline gives CDR1 SGHAT, CDR2 FQNNGV. Trimming took 5 bases from V and 6 from J; bases not matched to a gene: 13. CDR3 in DNA: TGTGCCAGCAGCCCCCGGGACAGCACCCTTGGCGAGCAGTACTTC. Translating it yields CASSPRDSTLGEQYF.

This clone appeared a single time. This CDR3 is CASSPDRGHYGYTF. Written as DNA, the CDR3 is TGTGCCAGCAGCCCTGACAGGGGGCACTATGGCTACACCTTC. This sequence joins TRBV3-1 (or the pseudogene TRBV3-2) and TRBJ1-2; 10 bases are shared with TRBD1. The CDR3 consists of 14 residues. J was trimmed by 3 bases and V by 4 bases; bases with no gene match: 2. CDR1 and CDR2 (germline): LGHDT, YNNKEL (reference sequence).

The CDR3 DNA sequence: TGTGCCACCAGCCCAGGGTTGGGCACTGAAGCTTTCTTT. Amino acid sequence: CATSPGLGTEAFF. This chain connects TRBV24-1 to TRBJ1-1; D might be TRBD1 (5 bases). This CDR3 comprises 13 residues. Germline V CDR1 and CDR2: KGHDR, SFDVKD. The V end lost 7 bases, the J end lost 4 bases, and 12 bases lay between the germline ends.

The chain combines TRBV7-3 with TRBJ2-2; D is undetermined. The CDR3 extends over 14 amino acids. Trimming pared 2 bases from V and 5 bases from J, leaving 9 bases between. Per germline, CDR1 SGHTA and CDR2 FQGTGA. CDR3 in DNA: TGTGCCAGCAGCTTAGGTAGAGCTACCGGGGAGCTGTTTTTT. It yields the protein CASSLGRATGELFF.

The chain combines TRBV7-9 with TRBJ2-7; D unclear. V lost 5 bases, J lost 6 bases, and 17 bases lay in between. The CDR3 totals 14 residues. Germline lookup yields CDR1 SEHNR and CDR2 FQNEAQ (reference sequence). The CDR3 DNA reads TGTGCCAGCAGCCTCTCTGGTCGAGGTGGCGAGCAGTACTTC. This gives the protein CASSLSGRGGEQYF. Full variable domain (outside the CDR3, taken from reference TRBV7-9 and TRBJ2-7): DTGVSQNPRHKITKRGQNVTFRCDPISEHNRLYWYRQTLGQGPEFLTYFQNEAQLEKSRLLSDRFSAERPKGSFSTLEIQRTEQGDSAMYLCASSLSGRGGEQYFGPGTRLTVT.

V and J are TRBV14 and TRBJ2-3; 9 nucleotides match TRBD1. The germline V gene encodes CDR1 SGHDN and CDR2 FVKESK. The V gene end was trimmed by 2 bases and the J gene end by 3 bases; junction bases not matched to a gene: 6. The CDR3 runs to 16 residues. CDR3 sequence: CASSQNRGLGTDTQYF. In DNA form, the CDR3 reads TGTGCCAGCAGCCAAAACAGGGGGCTCGGGACAGATACGCAGTATTTT. The full variable domain, in which reference TRBV14 and TRBJ2-3 provide the parts outside the CDR3, is EAGVTQFPSHSVIEKGQTVTLRCDPISGHDNLYWYRRVMGKEIKFLLHFVKESKQDESGMPNNRFLAERTGGTYSTLKVQPAELEDSGVYFCASSQNRGLGTDTQYFGPGTRLTVL.

This chain connects TRBV30 to TRBJ2-7; 9 bases agree with TRBD1. Losses at the gene ends were 5 bases for V and 6 bases for J; bases not matched to a gene: 5. The germline CDR1 and CDR2 sequences are GTSNPN and SVGIG (reference sequence). This CDR3 is built from 12 residues. CDR3 sequence reads: CAWGEQGAEQYF. CDR3 sequence (DNA): TGTGCCTGGGGGGAACAGGGGGCCGAGCAGTACTTC.

V usage is TRBV30 and J usage is TRBJ2-7; D is possibly TRBD1 (5 bases). The CDR3 length is 14 residues. The germline V gene encodes CDR1 GTSNPN and CDR2 SVGIG (reference sequence). Deletions cut 3 bases from V and 3 bases from J, with 15 bases between. CDR3 in amino acids: CAWRADSPVYEQYF. DNA of the CDR3: TGTGCCTGGAGGGCTGACAGTCCGGTCTACGAGCAGTACTTC.

The chain links TRBV5-4 to TRBJ1-1; 8 positions agree with TRBD1. Germline V gene data show CDR1 as SGHNT and CDR2 as YYREEE (reference sequence). There are 15 residues in the CDR3. V was pared by 5 bases and J by 1 base, with 7 bases of the junction left unmatched. CDR3 loop: CASRLNRGENTEAFF. CDR3 sequence (DNA): TGTGCCAGCAGATTAAACAGGGGGGAGAACACTGAAGCTTTCTTT.

The chain is built from TRBV4-2 and TRBJ2-1; 8 bases are a match to TRBD2. CDR1 and CDR2 (germline): LGHNA, YNFKEQ. This CDR3 is built from 17 residues. V trimming: 0 bases; J trimming: 7 bases; junction bases outside the gene matches: 11. CDR3 region: CASSQDTGAGGINEQFF. As DNA, the CDR3 is TGTGCCAGCAGCCAAGATACTGGCGCGGGGGGAATAAATGAGCAGTTCTTC.

On this clone: One end of the junction varies from germline; a read error may be responsible. This chain uses TRBV20-1 with TRBJ2-4; 8 bases map to TRBD1. Germline values: CDR1 DFQATT, CDR2 SNEGSKA (reference sequence). The CDR3 is 9 amino acids. Here the CDR3 reads CSARTDRVF. In nucleotides, the CDR3 is TGCAGTGCTAGAACGGACAGGGTCTTC.

This chain links TRBV2 with TRBJ2-7; perhaps TRBD1 as D (6 bases). Trimming left V 3 bases short and J 0 bases short, with 12 bases between. Looked up from germline, CDR1 is SNHLY and CDR2 is FYNNEI. This CDR3 is built from 15 residues. The CDR3: CASSESTGYSYEQYF. Written as DNA, the CDR3 is TGTGCCAGCAGTGAGTCGACAGGTTACTCCTACGAGCAGTACTTC.

The chain carries TRBV28 and TRBJ2-3; no reliable D call. V lost 6 bases, J lost 1 base, and 14 bases lay in between. The CDR3 loop spans 15 amino acids. Germline loops: CDR1 MDHEN, CDR2 SYDVKM. CDR3 nucleotide sequence: TGTGCCAGCAGCTATCAACGGGTCCGCACAGATACGCAGTATTTT. Amino acid sequence: CASSYQRVRTDTQYF.

This clone showed up just a few times. The V call is TRBV12-3 or TRBV12-4, the J call TRBJ1-1; D is possibly TRBD1 (6 bases). The CDR3 sequence is 13 residues long. The V gene lost 5 bases and the J gene lost 0 bases, with 7 bases spanning the gap. CDR3 sequence (DNA): TGTGCCAGCAGTGGACAGATGAACACTGAAGCTTTCTTT. Its protein product is CASSGQMNTEAFF.

The gene calls are TRBV6-1 and TRBJ2-4; D unclear. CDR1 MNHNS and CDR2 SASEGT come from the germline V gene. Trimming left V 0 bases short and J 0 bases short, with 30 bases between. CDR3 length equals 23 residues. The CDR3 loop reads CASSEAESETRLQAQLAKNIQYF. The CDR3 DNA reads TGTGCCAGCAGTGAAGCAGAATCGGAAACGCGCCTGCAAGCGCAACTAGCCAAAAACATTCAGTACTTC.

This clone appeared once. The gene calls are TRBV14 and TRBJ1-2, with 7 bases fitting TRBD1. The CDR3 is 15 amino acids. V was clipped by 4 bases and J by 5 bases; unmatched bases: 10. The germline V gene encodes CDR1 SGHDN and CDR2 FVKESK. Here the CDR3 DNA reads TGTGCCAGCAGCCCGCAGACGACAGGGCGGTATGGCTACACCTTC. This gives the protein CASSPQTTGRYGYTF.

The chain recombines TRBV11-3 with TRBJ2-3; 9 bases align to TRBD2. The CDR3 is 15 residues long. CDR1 SGHNT and CDR2 YENEEA come from the germline V gene. V lost 1 base and J lost 6; bases outside the gene matches: 5. The CDR3 nucleotides are TGTGCCAGCAGCTTAGGGTCTAGCGGGACCGATACGCAGTATTTT. Its translation: CASSLGSSGTDTQYF.

The chain employs TRBV2 and TRBJ2-1; 8 bases agree with TRBD2. Germline V gene sequence: CDR1 SNHLY, CDR2 FYNNEI. V gave up 2 bases and J gave up 4 bases; unmatched junction bases: 4. The CDR3 loop spans 15 amino acids. The CDR3 nucleotides read TGTGCCAGCAGTGAAAGCACTAGCGGATACAATGAGCAGTTCTTC. This translates into CASSESTSGYNEQFF.

This chain joins TRBV7-2 and TRBJ2-1; D gene unclear. The germline V and J ends were trimmed by 5 bases and 6 bases, with 11 bases remaining between them. The CDR3 is made up of 13 amino acids. Germline loops: CDR1 SGHTA, CDR2 FQGNSA. The CDR3 nucleotides read TGTGCCAGCAGCGCCCTTCCGAGCAATGAGCAGTTCTTC. It translates to CASSALPSNEQFF.

CDR3 sequence reads: CASSAGLAGGWETQYF. Written as DNA, the CDR3 is TGTGCCAGCAGCGCGGGACTAGCGGGGGGTTGGGAGACCCAGTACTTC. The V gene is TRBV5-4, the J gene TRBJ2-5; 15 bases map to TRBD2. Per germline, CDR1 SGHNT and CDR2 YYREEE (reference sequence). This CDR3 contains 16 residues. V dropped 4 bases and J dropped 5; count of bases not matched to a gene: 6.

V and J are TRBV2 and TRBJ1-1; TRBD1 matches 11 bases. V trimming: 7 bases; J trimming: 3 bases; junction bases outside the gene matches: 7. Germline loops: CDR1 SNHLY, CDR2 FYNNEI. The CDR3 runs to 15 residues. The CDR3 sequence: CASKGTGGSYTEAFF. The CDR3, as DNA: TGTGCCAGCAAGGGGACAGGGGGTTCTTACACTGAAGCTTTCTTT.

This clone is a singleton in its sample. Other DNA sequences in the same sample also yield this CDR3. V and J are TRBV7-3 and TRBJ2-5; a possible D gene is TRBD1 (5 bases). The ends were cut back, 4 bases at V and 4 bases at J, with 10 bases in the middle. The length of the CDR3 is 13 residues. Germline CDR1 is SGHTA and CDR2 is FQGTGA. The CDR3 coding sequence is TGTGCCAGCAGCTCCCAGGGTGGAGAGACCCAGTACTTC. The encoded protein is CASSSQGGETQYF.

This chain uses TRBV2 with TRBJ1-3; a weak D match, TRBD1 (6 bases). Trimming took off 7 bases at V and 2 bases at J, with 15 bases between the two ends. Germline CDR1 reads SNHLY; CDR2 reads FYNNEI. There are 15 residues in the CDR3. CDR3: CASKQGQGAGNTIYF. The DNA of the CDR3 is TGTGCCAGCAAACAGGGTCAGGGAGCTGGAAACACCATATATTTT.